This TCR beta chain was captured by sequencing in a study of blood T cell repertoires in COVID-19. The V gene's germline CDR1 is PRHDT and CDR2 FYEKMQ (reference sequence). The CDR3 totals 15 residues. Seattle-derived patients entered the study during active infection and were followed longitudinally. Data came from immunoSEQ multiplex PCR; TCRdb stores just in-frame clones and leaves some out. The repertoire holds tens of thousands of clones, with approximately 86% as singletons. Worth noting for this clone: One junction end disagrees with the germline gene, perhaps due to a read error.

Sequencing input: peripheral blood. The sequence was obtained from a man aged 35 to 55 with COVID-19, enrolled during active disease. The chain couples TRBV13 to TRBJ2-1, with a tentative D call TRBD1 (6 bases). In DNA, the CDR3 is TGTGCCAGCAGCCTAGGGACACAATCCTACAATGAGCAGTTCTTC. It codes for CASSLGTQSYNEQFF. Combining the CDR3 with reference TRBV13 and TRBJ2-1 gives the whole variable domain AAGVIQSPRHLIKEKRETATLKCYPIPRHDTVYWYQQGPGQDPQFLISFYEKMQSDKGSIPDRFSAQQFSDYHSELNMSSLELGDSALYFCASSLGTQSYNEQFFGPGTRLTVL.